The 12 T cell receptor beta chains listed next were all sequenced from one sample in a study of T cells in narcolepsy. Produced via immunoSEQ multiplex PCR; TCRdb's table is partial and in-frame only. The sample includes about 35,000 clones, around 80% of them seen just once. The sequenced material came from memory (CD45RA-) CD4+ T cells from blood. The receptors come from a human donor in good health.

The genes are TRBV5-5 and TRBJ2-7, with D possibly being TRBD1 or TRBD2 (5 bases each). Germline V CDR1 and CDR2: SGHKS, YYEKEE (reference sequence). V lost 4 bases and J lost 3, with 17 bases in between. The CDR3 is 15 residues long. The CDR3 loop reads CASSLAPGTFYEQYF. The CDR3 DNA sequence: TGTGCCAGCAGCCTAGCCCCGGGGACCTTCTACGAGCAGTACTTC.

This clone has more than one count but fewer than ten. This sequence joins TRBV7-9 and TRBJ1-4; 9 bases are shared with TRBD1. This CDR3 contains 14 residues. V trimming: 5 bases; J trimming: 8 bases; junction bases outside the gene matches: 6. Germline V gene lookup returns CDR1 SEHNR and CDR2 FQNEAQ (reference sequence). CDR3 sequence reads: CASSPQGAREKLFF. The DNA of the CDR3 is TGTGCCAGCAGCCCACAGGGGGCGAGGGAAAAACTGTTTTTT.

CDR3 bases: TGTGCCAGCAGCATACAGGGGGCTTGGTCACCCCTCCACTTT. Protein sequence: CASSIQGAWSPLHF. The V and J genes are TRBV14 and TRBJ1-6, with TRBD1 matching over 9 bases. Losses at the gene ends were 5 bases for V and 10 bases for J; bases not matched to a gene: 6. Germline CDR1 and CDR2: SGHDN and FVKESK. This CDR3 is built from 14 residues.

This rearrangement joins TRBV5-1 to TRBJ1-3; a possible D gene is TRBD1 (6 bases). The germline V and J ends were trimmed by 7 bases and 2 bases, with 16 bases remaining between them. Germline V CDR1 and CDR2: SGHRS, YFSETQ. CDR3 length: 15 amino acids. The CDR3: CASALSGTTGNTIYF. DNA of the CDR3: TGCGCCAGCGCATTATCTGGGACAACTGGAAACACCATATATTTT.

Of note for this clone: The junction shows a germline mismatch at one end, possibly a read error. This chain joins TRBV5-8 and TRBJ1-6; D gene ambiguous. This CDR3 is 10 amino acids long. The germline CDR1 and CDR2 sequences are SGHTS and YDEGEE. Here the CDR3 DNA reads TGTGTCAGCAGCTTGTGGTTTCCCCACTTT. Protein sequence: CVSSLWFPHF.

The rearrangement joins TRBV7-9 to TRBJ2-7, with TRBD2 as a possible D gene (6 bases). CDR3 size: 13 residues. The germline gives CDR1 SEHNR, CDR2 FQNEAQ (reference sequence). V gave up 7 bases and J gave up 3 bases, with 13 bases separating them. In DNA form, the CDR3 reads TGTGCCAGCACTAGGGCGGGAAACTACGAGCAGTACTTC. It specifies CASTRAGNYEQYF.

This sequence joins TRBV15 and TRBJ2-1, with D hard to call. V lost 7 bases and J lost 8, with 15 bases in between. The CDR3 is made up of 13 amino acids. Germline V gives CDR1 LNHNV, CDR2 YYDKDF (reference sequence). The CDR3 loop reads CATTHTAGYEQFF. Here the CDR3 DNA reads TGTGCCACCACACACACGGCCGGCTATGAGCAGTTCTTC.

The chain carries TRBV19 and TRBJ2-1; the D gene could be TRBD1 or TRBD2 (5 bases each). The CDR3 extends over 15 amino acids. Germline V gene data show CDR1 as LNHDA and CDR2 as SQIVND (reference sequence). V lost 7 bases and J lost 0, with 13 bases in between. This chain's CDR3 is CASNKGRNSYNEQFF. The CDR3 coding sequence is TGTGCCAGTAATAAGGGACGCAACTCCTACAATGAGCAGTTCTTC.

This chain connects TRBV18 to TRBJ2-2; TRBD1 or TRBD2 may be the D gene (5 bases each). This CDR3 has 12 amino acids. Deletions cut 11 bases from V and 5 bases from J, with 12 bases between. Germline values: CDR1 KGHSH, CDR2 LQKENI. DNA of the CDR3: TGTGCCTCAAAGGGGAGAACCGGGGAGCTGTTTTTT. It yields the protein CASKGRTGELFF. Filled out from reference TRBV18 and TRBJ2-2, the complete variable domain reads NAGVMQNPRHLVRRRGQEARLRCSPMKGHSHVYWYRQLPEEGLKFMVYLQKENIIDESGMPKERFSAEFPKEGPSILRIQQVVRGDSAAYFCASKGRTGELFFGEGSRLTVL.

This clone was recorded once. V gene TRBV7-9 combines with J gene TRBJ2-1; weak D call: TRBD1 (6 bases). With 3 bases removed from V and 3 bases from J, the gap between germline ends came to 12 bases. This CDR3 contains 15 residues. Germline loops: CDR1 SEHNR, CDR2 FQNEAQ (reference sequence). The CDR3 sequence is CASSLLQGGYNEQFF. CDR3 bases: TGTGCCAGCAGCTTGTTACAGGGTGGCTACAATGAGCAGTTCTTC.

In this sample, this clone turned up once. The rearrangement uses TRBV11-3 and TRBJ2-1; 7 bases map to TRBD1. CDR3 length equals 12 residues. The germline V gene has CDR1 SGHNT and CDR2 YENEEA. V lost 3 bases and J lost 11; bases outside the gene matches: 4. The CDR3 is CASSLRQGKQFF. DNA of the CDR3: TGTGCCAGCAGCTTGAGACAGGGTAAGCAGTTCTTC.

The chain carries TRBV5-6 and TRBJ1-2; D is unclear. The CDR3 consists of 13 residues. V lost 1 base, J lost 7 bases, and 11 bases lay in between. Germline V CDR1 and CDR2: SGHDT, YYEEEE. This chain's CDR3 is CASSLNTLTGYTF. DNA of the CDR3: TGTGCCAGCAGCTTGAACACCTTAACTGGCTACACCTTC.